These 18 T cell receptor beta chains originate from one sample sequenced in a study of tumor and adjacent non-tumor tissue in lung cancer. The template was RNA from unsorted bulk tissue. Three rounds of nested PCR, following a modified ARM-PCR protocol, produced the TCRbeta library. In TCRdb, the multiplex PCR reads were re-called with MiXCR into one record per CDR3 protein. The data hold approximately 150,000 distinct CDR3 sequences, with approximately 72% observed a single time. Sequencing was performed on lung tumor tissue. The receptor source for this set is a man in his sixties with small cell lung cancer.

The genes are TRBV12-5 and TRBJ2-1; the match to TRBD2 covers 10 bases. V trimming: 5 bases; J trimming: 6 bases; junction bases outside the gene matches: 13. Germline V gene data show CDR1 as LGHNT and CDR2 as FRNRAP. This CDR3 contains 17 residues. The CDR3 DNA follows: TGTGCTAGTGGTCCCTCTATACAGCGGGAGGGCCTCAATGAGCAGTTCTTC. It translates to CASGPSIQREGLNEQFF.

The gene calls are TRBV6-1 and TRBJ2-5, with D perhaps matching TRBD1 or TRBD2 (5 bases each). The V gene lost 8 bases and the J gene lost 1 base, with 17 bases spanning the gap. Germline V lookup: CDR1 MNHNS, CDR2 SASEGT. The CDR3 extends over 15 amino acids. The CDR3 here is CASLRVVGRQETQYF. Written as DNA, the CDR3 is TGTGCCAGCTTAAGAGTGGTGGGACGCCAAGAGACCCAGTACTTC.

V gene TRBV20-1 combines with J gene TRBJ2-4; D gene ambiguous. The CDR3 has 14 residues. V was shortened by 1 base and J by 3 bases, with 10 bases between the two germline ends. Germline values: CDR1 DFQATT, CDR2 SNEGSKA (reference sequence). The CDR3 DNA is TGCAGTGCTAGAGGTCCGACCAGCAAAAACATTCAGTACTTC. Translated, it gives CSARGPTSKNIQYF.

Note on this clonotype: Germline is not matched at one junction end, which may reflect a read error. The chain carries TRBV11-3 and TRBJ1-3; D uncertain. The CDR3 contains 13 residues. Per germline, CDR1 SGHNT and CDR2 YENEEA. The DNA of the CDR3 is TGTGCCAGCAGAGAGGATAATGGAAACATCATATATTTT. Translated, it gives CASREDNGNIIYF.

This clonotype was recorded a few times. This rearrangement joins TRBV20-1 to TRBJ2-7, with 10 bases that match TRBD1. Germline V CDR1 and CDR2: DFQATT, SNEGSKA (reference sequence). The V segment lost 3 bases and the J segment 0 bases; nucleotides outside the gene matches: 5. The CDR3 has 15 amino acids. The DNA for the CDR3 is TGCAGTGCTAGGTCCGGGACAGGGGCCTCCTACGAGCAGTACTTC. It codes for CSARSGTGASYEQYF.

Comments on this clonotype: A much bigger clone sits one base away, suggesting this may be a read error. This chain joins TRBV20-1 and TRBJ2-7; 14 nucleotides agree with TRBD2. Germline CDR1 reads DFQATT; CDR2 reads SNEGSKA (reference sequence). The length of the CDR3 is 18 residues. CDR3 DNA sequence: TGCAGTACTAGTGCAGGACTAGCGGGAGGCCCAAGGCCCTACGAGCAGTACTTC. It encodes CSTSAGLAGGPRPYEQYF.

Concerning this clonotype: A much bigger clone sits one base away, suggesting this may be a read error. This chain joins TRBV20-1 and TRBJ2-1; D gene unclear. Trimming left V 8 bases short and J 7 bases short, with 6 bases between. The CDR3 spans 9 residues. Germline lookup yields CDR1 DFQATT and CDR2 SNEGSKA (reference sequence). CDR3 DNA sequence: TGCAGTACCGATAATGAGCAGTTCTTC. Translation: CSTDNEQFF.

The rearrangement links TRBV20-1 to TRBJ2-1; tentative D call: TRBD2 (5 bases). This CDR3 has 15 amino acids. CDR1 and CDR2 from the germline V gene are DFQATT and SNEGSKA (reference sequence). V shed 3 bases and J shed 2 bases, with 14 bases lying between them. The CDR3 bases are TGCAGTGCTAGCAGGAGGATAGCTACCTACAATGAGCAGTTCTTC. Translating gives CSASRRIATYNEQFF.

J is TRBJ2-3 and V is TRBV20-1, with 9 bases matching TRBD2. CDR1 is DFQATT and CDR2 is SNEGSKA in the germline V gene (reference sequence). This CDR3 is built from 15 residues. J lost 10 bases, V lost 5 bases, and 16 bases had no gene match. The CDR3 sequence: CSAPNPTSGGDAQYF. CDR3 bases: TGCAGTGCTCCGAACCCGACTAGCGGAGGGGATGCGCAGTATTTT.

The V call is TRBV20-1, the J call TRBJ2-1; D perhaps matches TRBD1 (6 bases). From germline, CDR1 is DFQATT and CDR2 SNEGSKA (reference sequence). The V gene lost 3 bases and the J gene lost 10 bases, with 22 bases spanning the gap. The CDR3 has 15 residues. Here the CDR3 reads CSASGGHLGPEEQFF. The CDR3 DNA sequence: TGCAGTGCTAGTGGGGGACACCTAGGGCCGGAAGAGCAGTTCTTC.

The CDR3 sequence: CASSRGREVSSYNEQFF. As DNA, the CDR3 is TGTGCCAGCAGCCGGGGACGGGAAGTTAGCTCCTACAATGAGCAGTTCTTC. The rearrangement uses TRBV28 and TRBJ2-1; D might be TRBD1 or TRBD2, each matching 5 bases. The length of the CDR3 is 17 residues. Trimming shortened V by 6 bases and J by 0 bases, and 18 bases separated the two germline ends. The germline V gene has CDR1 MDHEN and CDR2 SYDVKM.

The rearrangement uses TRBV4-1 and TRBJ2-5, with 7 bases that match TRBD1. This CDR3 is 15 amino acids long. V lost 4 bases and J lost 6; bases outside the gene matches: 11. From germline, CDR1 is MGHRA and CDR2 YSYEKL. The CDR3 nucleotides read TGCGCCAGCAGCCTATCCAGGGACAGAGGAAAGACCCAGTACTTC. Translated, it gives CASSLSRDRGKTQYF.

In its sample, this clonotype was seen once. A much larger clone lies a single base off, so this may be a read error. The rearrangement uses TRBV6-1 and TRBJ2-6, with D possibly called TRBD1 or TRBD2 (5 bases each). Germline-derived CDR1 and CDR2 are MNHNS and SASEGT. CDR3 size: 17 residues. The CDR3 DNA reads as TGTACCAGCAGTGAAGGTCCAGGGAGCTCCGGGGCCAACGTCCTGACTTTC. Protein product: CTSSEGPGSSGANVLTF.

This clonotype was seen a handful of times. Germline and junction disagree at one end, which may indicate a read error. J is TRBJ2-3 and V is TRBV20-1; maybe TRBD2 (6 bases). The CDR3 runs 15 residues. Germline V gene sequence: CDR1 DFQATT, CDR2 SNEGSKA (reference sequence). CDR3 sequence (DNA): TGCAGTGCTAGCCGGGGGACCCTTAGCACAGATTCGCAGTATTTT. It is translated as CSASRGTLSTDSQYF.

This chain links TRBV11-2 with TRBJ2-1; no firm D call. Per germline, CDR1 SGHAT and CDR2 FQNNGV. This CDR3 has 13 amino acids. CDR3 DNA sequence: TGTGCTAGTAGATTCACAAGGCAGAATGAGCAGTTCTTC. This gives the protein CASRFTRQNEQFF.

This clonotype was seen more than once but under ten times. The chain joins TRBV4-1 to TRBJ2-5, with 11 bases aligning to TRBD1. Looked up from germline, CDR1 is MGHRA and CDR2 is YSYEKL. J was trimmed by 2 bases and V by 4 bases; bases with no gene match: 3. This CDR3 region has 15 residues. The CDR3 DNA sequence: TGCGCCAGCAGCCGGGGACAGGGGGTTCAAGAGACCCAGTACTTC. Translated, it gives CASSRGQGVQETQYF.

The chain has TRBV5-1 and TRBJ1-6; the D gene is possibly TRBD1 (5 bases). The germline V gene has CDR1 SGHRS and CDR2 YFSETQ. Trimming removed 2 bases at V and 3 bases at J, with 9 bases between. The CDR3 totals 15 residues. The CDR3 reads CASSLGDFYNSPLHF. The CDR3 DNA is TGCGCCAGCAGCTTAGGGGACTTCTATAATTCACCCCTCCACTTT.

On this clonotype itself: Since no conserved phenylalanine or tryptophan closes the CDR3, a read error is the likely cause. No DNA is shown, since the ends of the CDR3 on it are uncertain; the CDR3 is the one TCRdb lists. The rearrangement links TRBV20-1 to TRBJ1-2; the table's D call, TRBD1, has no DNA check behind it. Germline values: CDR1 DFQATT, CDR2 SNEGSKA (reference sequence). Including both end residues, the CDR3 is 18 amino acids long. CDR3 loop: CSARGSSGMTGINYGYTI.